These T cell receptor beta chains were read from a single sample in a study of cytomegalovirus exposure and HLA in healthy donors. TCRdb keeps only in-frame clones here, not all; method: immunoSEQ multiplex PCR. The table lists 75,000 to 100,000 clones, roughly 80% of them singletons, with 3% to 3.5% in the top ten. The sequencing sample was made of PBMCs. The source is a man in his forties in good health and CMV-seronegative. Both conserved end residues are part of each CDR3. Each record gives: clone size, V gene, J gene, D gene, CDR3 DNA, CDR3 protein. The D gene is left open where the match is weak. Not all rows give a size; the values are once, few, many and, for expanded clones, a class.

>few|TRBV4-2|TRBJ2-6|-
TGTGCCAGCAGCCAAGAGTCTAGCTCTGGGGCCAACGTCCTGACTTTC
CASSQESSSGANVLTF
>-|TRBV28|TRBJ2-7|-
TGTGCCAGCAGTTTATCCCACTTCGAGGAGGGGATCTCCTACGAGCAGTACTTC
CASSLSHFEEGISYEQYF
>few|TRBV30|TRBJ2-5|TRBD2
TGTGCCTGGACCCCGGGGGGGAGGGGAGAGACCCAGTACTTC
CAWTPGGRGETQYF
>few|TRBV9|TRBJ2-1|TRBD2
TGTGCCAGCAGCGTAGACCCTCCTAGCGGGGTTTACAATGAGCAGTTCTTC
CASSVDPPSGVYNEQFF
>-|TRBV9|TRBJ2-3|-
TGTGCCAGTAGGGCAGGGGAACCCACAGATACGCAGTATTTT
CASRAGEPTDTQYF
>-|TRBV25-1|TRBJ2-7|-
TGTGCCAGCAGTGAATATCAGGGCTCCTACGAGCAGTACTTC
CASSEYQGSYEQYF
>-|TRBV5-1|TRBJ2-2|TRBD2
TGCGCCAGCAGCTTCGCGGGAGGCGACACCGGGGAGCTGTTTTTT
CASSFAGGDTGELFF
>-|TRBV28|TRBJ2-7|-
TGTGCCAGCAGTTTAGTCCCAAGGGGGAAAAACGAGCAGTACTTC
CASSLVPRGKNEQYF
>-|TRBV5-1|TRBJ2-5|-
TGCGCCAGCAGCTTAAACTACCAAGAGACCCAGTACTTC
CASSLNYQETQYF
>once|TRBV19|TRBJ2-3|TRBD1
TGTGCCAGTAGTATTGAGGGACAGGGGGGAGCAGATACGCAGTATTTT
CASSIEGQGGADTQYF
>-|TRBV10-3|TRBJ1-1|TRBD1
TGTGCCATCAAATCGACAGGGGTGAACACTGAAGCTTTCTTT
CAIKSTGVNTEAFF